The entry below describes one T cell receptor beta chain. Its antigen is as yet unknown. This sample is part of a study of graft-versus-host responses after intestinal transplantation. Study-wide results and limits: Investigators detected GvH clones in recipient marrow, with some emerging earlier in ileum or blood.

Trimming removed 3 bases from V and 2 bases from J; junction bases left unmatched: 5. Germline CDR1 and CDR2: LNHDA and SQIVND (reference sequence). The CDR3 is made up of 15 amino acids. Some clones are missing from TCRdb's copy, which holds only in-frame ones; the method was immunoSEQ multiplex PCR. The sample lists roughly 89,000 clones; about nine tenths were seen once. This TCR was sampled from a human donor who received an intestinal transplant. The chain joins TRBV19 to TRBJ2-7; 9 nucleotides match TRBD1. Sample: unstimulated CD4+ T cells sorted from spleen or lymph node cells, taken before intestinal transplant. CDR3 bases: TGTGCCAGTAGTATTCCCGGGACAGGGCCCTACGAGCAGTACTTC. This codes for CASSIPGTGPYEQYF.